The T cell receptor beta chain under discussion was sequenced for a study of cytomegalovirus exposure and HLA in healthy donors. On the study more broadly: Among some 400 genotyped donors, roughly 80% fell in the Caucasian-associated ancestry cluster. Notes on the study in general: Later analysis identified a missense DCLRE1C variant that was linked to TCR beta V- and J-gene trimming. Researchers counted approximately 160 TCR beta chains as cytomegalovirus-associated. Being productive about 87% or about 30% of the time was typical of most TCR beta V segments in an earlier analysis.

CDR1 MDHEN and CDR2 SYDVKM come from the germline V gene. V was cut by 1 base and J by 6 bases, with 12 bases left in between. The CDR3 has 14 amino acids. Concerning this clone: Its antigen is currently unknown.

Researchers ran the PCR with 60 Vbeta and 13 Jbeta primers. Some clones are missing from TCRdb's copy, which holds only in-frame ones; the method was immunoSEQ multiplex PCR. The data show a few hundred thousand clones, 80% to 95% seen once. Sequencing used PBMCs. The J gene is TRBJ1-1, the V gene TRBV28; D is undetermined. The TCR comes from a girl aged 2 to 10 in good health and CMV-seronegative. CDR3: CASSLSGISAEAFF. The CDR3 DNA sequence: TGTGCCAGCAGTTTATCCGGGATTTCGGCTGAAGCTTTCTTT.